This is a list of T cell receptor beta chains from one sample in a study of blood T cell repertoires in COVID-19. Repertoires were generated with immunoSEQ multiplex PCR, while TCRdb's copy carries only in-frame clones and drops some. This table holds 150,000 to 250,000 clones, roughly four fifths found once. Sequencing was carried out using PBMCs or T cells enriched from blood (not recorded which). The source of these receptors is a man aged 40-49 years who had recovered from COVID-19. Each CDR3 is given with its conserved first and last residue. The order of the fields is J gene, V gene, CDR3 protein.

J: TRBJ2-5
V: TRBV19
CDR3: CASGTSGKETQYF

J: TRBJ2-1
V: TRBV4-1
CDR3: CASSQPRQGDEQFF

J: TRBJ1-4
V: TRBV11-2
CDR3: CASSLTGGAGEKLFF

J: TRBJ1-6
V: TRBV14
CDR3: CASSQEGRWAPLHF

J: TRBJ2-4
V: TRBV5-4
CDR3: CASSLEGGGIQYF

J: TRBJ1-2
V: TRBV5-1
CDR3: CASSADRDPYGYTF

J: TRBJ2-3
V: TRBV24-1
CDR3: CATSDLLAGEDTDTQYF

J: TRBJ2-2
V: TRBV10-1
CDR3: CASQTGELFF

J: TRBJ2-1
V: TRBV2
CDR3: CASRVQGASYNEQFF

J: TRBJ1-5
V: TRBV19
CDR3: CASTPWGQQNQPQHF

J: TRBJ2-2
V: TRBV12-5
CDR3: CASVSSGTAYTGELFF

J: TRBJ2-2
V: TRBV3-1/TRBV3-2
CDR3: CASSQPIRGRGTGELFF

J: TRBJ1-5
V: TRBV7-2
CDR3: CASSPPPGQGRYSNQPQHF

J: TRBJ2-1
V: TRBV9
CDR3: CASSVGSAGGYNEQFF

J: TRBJ2-1
V: TRBV3-1/TRBV3-2
CDR3: CASSLGLALANEQFF

J: TRBJ1-1
V: TRBV29-1
CDR3: CSVVLNPGRPEAFF

J: TRBJ1-1
V: TRBV19
CDR3: CASSIIFPFRVNTEAFF

J: TRBJ2-3
V: TRBV24-1
CDR3: CATSDSDRGSTDTQYF

J: TRBJ1-1
V: TRBV4-2
CDR3: CASSPTYSTGTAEAFF

J: TRBJ1-2
V: TRBV7-6
CDR3: CASSLRSGTTNYGYTF

J: TRBJ2-2
V: TRBV4-3
CDR3: CASSQSAGELFF

J: TRBJ1-1
V: TRBV7-9
CDR3: CASSLLPLVVGTEAFF

J: TRBJ2-1
V: TRBV19
CDR3: CASSIFENEQFF

J: TRBJ2-7
V: TRBV10-3
CDR3: CAISPGLAGYEQYF

J: TRBJ2-1
V: TRBV10-3
CDR3: CAITPGTGGNEQFF

J: TRBJ1-1
V: TRBV18
CDR3: CASSLTNRGVGPEAFF

J: TRBJ2-5
V: TRBV27
CDR3: CASSGGQTQYF

J: TRBJ2-5
V: TRBV9
CDR3: CASSVEVSLAGPQETQYF

J: TRBJ1-5
V: TRBV28
CDR3: CASSLSGPDQPQHF

J: TRBJ2-1
V: TRBV11-3
CDR3: CASSRGGTGGHNEQFF

J: TRBJ1-1
V: TRBV6-5
CDR3: CASTPGEGLNTEAFF

J: TRBJ1-5
V: TRBV7-8
CDR3: CASSLFRQGNQPQHF

J: TRBJ2-7
V: TRBV5-5
CDR3: CASGGQRGVSYEQYF

J: TRBJ1-5
V: TRBV10-2
CDR3: CASSEFRDQPQHF

J: TRBJ2-7
V: TRBV5-1
CDR3: CASSAGLRTSGRYEQYF

J: TRBJ2-2
V: TRBV6-4
CDR3: CASSGLATGELFF

J: TRBJ2-3
V: TRBV10-3
CDR3: CAIGRQAASTDTQYF

J: TRBJ1-3
V: TRBV24-1
CDR3: CATSRQAFSGNTIYF

J: TRBJ2-1
V: TRBV7-3
CDR3: CASSPGLARNEQFF

J: TRBJ1-2
V: TRBV15
CDR3: CATSRDRDYGYTF

J: TRBJ1-6
V: TRBV4-2
CDR3: CASSQDWGTANSPLHF

J: TRBJ1-2
V: TRBV27
CDR3: CASSSYSLLPNYGYTF

J: TRBJ1-6
V: TRBV7-2
CDR3: CASSLATAENSPLHF

J: TRBJ2-3
V: TRBV2
CDR3: CASSELRGGTDTQYF

J: TRBJ2-1
V: TRBV2
CDR3: CASRVSGRPGEQFF

J: TRBJ2-6
V: TRBV5-8
CDR3: CASSFDRGLISGANVLTF

J: TRBJ2-2
V: TRBV14
CDR3: CASSLRTGWAGELFF

J: TRBJ1-1
V: TRBV28
CDR3: CASSLGTGLYTEAFF